This T cell receptor (beta chain) was sequenced in a study of Ad26.COV2.S vaccination and SARS-CoV-2 variants. Turning to the study itself: The donor participated in the COV1001 trial, in its Ad26.COV2.S arm.

Germline assignment: CDR1 SGHRS and CDR2 YFSETQ. CDR3 size: 16 residues. J gave up 3 bases and V 0 bases, and 7 bases lay outside the gene matches. Noted treatment: over 15 received Ad26.COV2.S at low or high dose, single or two shots; five or six received placebo; per-sample allocation not given. It was on day 63 after the first vaccine or placebo injection that samples were taken. This vaccine is an Ad26 vector that expresses the Wuhan-strain SARS-CoV-2 spike. Study results and limitations: Spike-specific TCR breadth was greater after Ad26.COV2.S than placebo. Vaccine and placebo groups showed comparable non-spike TCR breadth.

About this clone itself: Its specificity is not known.

Measured with immunoSEQ multiplex PCR; TCRdb has only the in-frame clones, and not every one. The table lists under 550,000 clones, around 89% of them singletons. The input for sequencing was peripheral blood, taken in a trial of Ad26.COV2.S vaccine versus placebo. The receptor comes from a person between 18 and 59 years old who received the Ad26.COV2.S COVID-19 vaccine or a placebo. J is TRBJ2-5 and V is TRBV5-1; 8 bases match TRBD2. This CDR3 is CASSLEVAGYKETQYF. CDR3 nucleotides: TGCGCCAGCAGCTTGGAGGTAGCGGGGTACAAAGAGACCCAGTACTTC.